This paragraph reports one T cell receptor (beta chain). Its target is not known. The V segment lost 5 bases and the J segment 0 bases; nucleotides outside the gene matches: 3. Per germline, CDR1 SGHAT and CDR2 FQDESV (reference sequence). The CDR3 sequence is 14 residues long. In all sorted populations, purity surpassed 98%. The data originate from a study of beta chain features in type 1 diabetes. Study conclusions and caveats: Researchers could not determine here whether HLA type influences TCRB rearrangement.

TCRB transcripts that were expressed got sequenced, as all of the isolated RNA had been reverse transcribed. Measured with immunoSEQ multiplex PCR; TCRdb has only the in-frame clones, and not every one. The sample carries a few hundred thousand clones, roughly 11% recorded once. The sequenced sample consisted of central memory CD4+ T cells from blood. The chain has TRBV11-1 and TRBJ1-1, with TRBD1 matching over 7 bases. The clonotype comes from a man aged 18 to 30 in good health. The CDR3 DNA reads as TGTGCCAGCAGCCCTGGGACAGTGAACACTGAAGCTTTCTTT. It is translated as CASSPGTVNTEAFF.